The table lists the clone carrying this TCR beta chain with a few counts. A second PCR of about 7 to 11 cycles used a sample-barcoded 5' primer and a J-beta primer mix. Via MiXCR, TCRdb re-called the 5' RACE reads, giving one row per CDR3 protein. The data show about 780,000 distinct CDR3 sequences, 35% to 50% seen once. The sample comes from a study of blood T cells in healthy people across ages. Germline loops: CDR1 SGHRS, CDR2 YFSETQ. V trimming: 0 bases; J trimming: 4 bases; junction bases outside the gene matches: 4. The CDR3 covers 15 residues. Specimen: blood. The sequence derives from a man at least 80 years old in good health. The chain is built from TRBV5-1 and TRBJ2-3; TRBD2 agrees at 8 bases. In DNA form, the CDR3 reads TGCGCCAGCAGCTTGGACTCGGGAGGGTCAGATACGCAGTATTTT. Its protein product is CASSLDSGGSDTQYF.